This T cell receptor (beta chain) was profiled in a study of radiation and T cells in renal cell carcinoma. In the study overall: Nephrectomy followed 15 Gy stereotactic body radiation by 4 weeks.

Broader study findings: Without pretreatment biopsies, baseline tumor clonotype presence was undetermined.

Assay used: immunoSEQ multiplex PCR; TCRdb lists only in-frame clones, some missing. The data hold 140,000 or so clones, with about 88% observed a single time. About this clone itself: Its antigen is currently unknown.

Time point of the sample: baseline pretreatment blood. As for treatment: 15 Gy SBRT to primary tumor, nephrectomy 4 weeks later. Serial blood draws occurred at baseline and 2 and 4 weeks post-SBRT. The tumor was a clear cell renal cell carcinoma. The J segment lost 2 bases and the V segment lost 3 bases, leaving 4 bases of the junction unmatched. CDR3 length: 15 amino acids. Germline lookup yields CDR1 SGHNT and CDR2 YYREEE (reference sequence). The source of this sequence is a woman aged 45-59 years with renal cell carcinoma. This specimen consisted of blood, obtained from a patient whose treatment included radiotherapy and nephrectomy. The rearrangement uses TRBV5-4 and TRBJ2-3, with 9 bases fitting TRBD2. The CDR3 DNA is TGTGCCAGCAGCTATAGCGGGGGCCCCACAGATACGCAGTATTTT. Protein sequence: CASSYSGGPTDTQYF.